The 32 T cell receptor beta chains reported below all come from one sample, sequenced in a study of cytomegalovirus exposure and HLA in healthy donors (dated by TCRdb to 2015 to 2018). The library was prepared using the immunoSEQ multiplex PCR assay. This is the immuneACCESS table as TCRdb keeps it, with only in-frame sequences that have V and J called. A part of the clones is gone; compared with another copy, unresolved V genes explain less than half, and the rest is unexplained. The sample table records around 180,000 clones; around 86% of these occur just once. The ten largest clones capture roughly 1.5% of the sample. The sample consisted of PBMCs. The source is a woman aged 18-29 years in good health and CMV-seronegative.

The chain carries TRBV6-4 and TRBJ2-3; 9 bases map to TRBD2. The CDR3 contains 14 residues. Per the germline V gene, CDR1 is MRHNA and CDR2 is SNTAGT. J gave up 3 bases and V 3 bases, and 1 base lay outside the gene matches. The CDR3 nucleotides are TGTGCCAGCAGTGAAGGACTAGCGACAGATACGCAGTATTTT. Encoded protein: CASSEGLATDTQYF.

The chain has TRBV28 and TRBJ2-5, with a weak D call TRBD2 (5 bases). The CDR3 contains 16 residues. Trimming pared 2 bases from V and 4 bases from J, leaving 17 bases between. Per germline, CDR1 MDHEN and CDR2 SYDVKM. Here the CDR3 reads CASSLTVGVLVETQYF. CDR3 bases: TGTGCCAGCAGTTTAACGGTGGGAGTTTTAGTAGAGACCCAGTACTTC.

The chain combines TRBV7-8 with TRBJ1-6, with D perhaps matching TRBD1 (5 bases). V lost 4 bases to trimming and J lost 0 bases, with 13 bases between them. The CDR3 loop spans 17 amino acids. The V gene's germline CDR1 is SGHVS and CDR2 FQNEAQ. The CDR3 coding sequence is TGTGCCAGCAGCTCCGGACGGACAAGCTCCTATAATTCACCCCTCCACTTT. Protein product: CASSSGRTSSYNSPLHF.

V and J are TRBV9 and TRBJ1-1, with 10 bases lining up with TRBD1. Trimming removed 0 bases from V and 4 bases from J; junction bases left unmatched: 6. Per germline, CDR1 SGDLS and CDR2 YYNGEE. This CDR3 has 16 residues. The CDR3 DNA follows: TGTGCCAGCAGCGTAGACCGGACAGGGGGTAGCACTGAAGCTTTCTTT. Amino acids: CASSVDRTGGSTEAFF. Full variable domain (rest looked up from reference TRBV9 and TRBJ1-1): DSGVTQTPKHLITATGQRVTLRCSPRSGDLSVYWYQQSLDQGLQFLIQYYNGEERAKGNILERFSAQQFPDLHSELNLSSLELGDSALYFCASSVDRTGGSTEAFFGQGTRLTVV.

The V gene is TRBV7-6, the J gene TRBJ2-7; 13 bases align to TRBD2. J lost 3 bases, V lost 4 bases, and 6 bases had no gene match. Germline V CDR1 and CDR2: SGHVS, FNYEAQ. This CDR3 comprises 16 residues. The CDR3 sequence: CASSSRLAGGNYEQYF. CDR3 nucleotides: TGTGCCAGCAGCTCCCGACTAGCGGGAGGAAACTACGAGCAGTACTTC.

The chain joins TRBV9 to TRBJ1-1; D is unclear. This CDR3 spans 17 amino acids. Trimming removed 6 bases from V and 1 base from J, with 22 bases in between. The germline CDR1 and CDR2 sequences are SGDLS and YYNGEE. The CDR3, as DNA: TGTGCCAGCACGGACCCTATCAACGAGCGGGCGAACACTGAAGCTTTCTTT. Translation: CASTDPINERANTEAFF.

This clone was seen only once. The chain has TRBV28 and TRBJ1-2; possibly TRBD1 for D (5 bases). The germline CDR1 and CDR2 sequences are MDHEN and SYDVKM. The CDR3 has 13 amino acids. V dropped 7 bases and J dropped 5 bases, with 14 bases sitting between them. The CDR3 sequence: CASTLAGGYGYTF. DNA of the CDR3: TGTGCCAGCACCCTTGCGGGGGGGTATGGCTACACCTTC.

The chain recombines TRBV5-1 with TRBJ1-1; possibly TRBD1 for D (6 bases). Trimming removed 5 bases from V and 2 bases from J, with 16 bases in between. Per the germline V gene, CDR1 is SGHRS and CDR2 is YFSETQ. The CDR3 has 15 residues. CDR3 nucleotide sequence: TGCGCCAGCAGTGGGCAGGGGACCCTAAACACTGAAGCTTTCTTT. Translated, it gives CASSGQGTLNTEAFF.

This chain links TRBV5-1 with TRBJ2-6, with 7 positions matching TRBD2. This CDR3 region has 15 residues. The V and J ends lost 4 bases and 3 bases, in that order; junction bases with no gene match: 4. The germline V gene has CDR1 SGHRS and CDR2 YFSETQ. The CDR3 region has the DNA TGCGCCAGCAGCCTGGGAGGGAGTGGGGCCAACGTCCTGACTTTC. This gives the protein CASSLGGSGANVLTF.

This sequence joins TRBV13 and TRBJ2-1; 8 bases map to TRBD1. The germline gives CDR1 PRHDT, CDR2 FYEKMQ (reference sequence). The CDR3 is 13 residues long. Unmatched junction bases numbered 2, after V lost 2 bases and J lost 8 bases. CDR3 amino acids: CASSLRQGHEQFF. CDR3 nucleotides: TGTGCCAGCAGCTTACGACAGGGGCATGAGCAGTTCTTC.

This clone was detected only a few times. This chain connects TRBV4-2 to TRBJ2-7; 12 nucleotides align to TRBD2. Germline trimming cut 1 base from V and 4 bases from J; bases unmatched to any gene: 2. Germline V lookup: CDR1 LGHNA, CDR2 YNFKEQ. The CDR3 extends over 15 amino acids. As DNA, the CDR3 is TGTGCCAGCAGCCAAGGGACTAGCGGGACGTACGAGCAGTACTTC. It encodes CASSQGTSGTYEQYF.

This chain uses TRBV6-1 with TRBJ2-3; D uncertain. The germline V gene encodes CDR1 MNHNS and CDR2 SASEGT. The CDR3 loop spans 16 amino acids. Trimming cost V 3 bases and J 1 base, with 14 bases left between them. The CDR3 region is CASSEELVRGTDTQYF. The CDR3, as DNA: TGTGCCAGCAGTGAGGAGCTCGTGCGTGGCACAGATACGCAGTATTTT.

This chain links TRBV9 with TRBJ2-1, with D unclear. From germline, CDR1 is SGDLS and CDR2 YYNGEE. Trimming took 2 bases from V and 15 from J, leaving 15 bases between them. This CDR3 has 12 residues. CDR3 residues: CASSVGSRQPFF. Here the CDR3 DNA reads TGTGCCAGCAGCGTGGGTAGCCGTCAGCCGTTCTTC.

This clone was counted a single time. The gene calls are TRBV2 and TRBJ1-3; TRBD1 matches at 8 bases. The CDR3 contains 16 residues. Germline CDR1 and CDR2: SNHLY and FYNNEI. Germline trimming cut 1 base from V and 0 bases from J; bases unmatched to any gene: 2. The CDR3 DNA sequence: TGTGCCAGCAGTGAAGGCAGGGGGCTCTCTGGAAACACCATATATTTT. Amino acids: CASSEGRGLSGNTIYF.

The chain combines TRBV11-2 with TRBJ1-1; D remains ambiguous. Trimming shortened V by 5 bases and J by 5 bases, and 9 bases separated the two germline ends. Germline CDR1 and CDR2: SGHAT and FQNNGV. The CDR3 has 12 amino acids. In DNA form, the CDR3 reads TGTGCCAGCAGCGAGGAGGGAACTGAAGCTTTCTTT. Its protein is CASSEEGTEAFF. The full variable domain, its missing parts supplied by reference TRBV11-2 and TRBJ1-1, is EAGVAQSPRYKIIEKRQSVAFWCNPISGHATLYWYQQILGQGPKLLIQFQNNGVVDDSQLPKDRFSAERLKGVDSTLKIQPAKLEDSAVYLCASSEEGTEAFFGQGTRLTVV.

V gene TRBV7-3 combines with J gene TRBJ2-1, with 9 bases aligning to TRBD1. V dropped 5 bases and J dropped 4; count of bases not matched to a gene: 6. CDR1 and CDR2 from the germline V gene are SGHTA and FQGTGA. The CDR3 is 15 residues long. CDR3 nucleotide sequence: TGTGCCAGCAGCACAACAGGGGGCTCGTACAATGAGCAGTTCTTC. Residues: CASSTTGGSYNEQFF. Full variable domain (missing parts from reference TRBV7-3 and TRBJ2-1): GAGVSQTPSNKVTEKGKYVELRCDPISGHTALYWYRQSLGQGPEFLIYFQGTGAADDSGLPNDRFFAVRPEGSVSTLKIQRTERGDSAVYLCASSTTGGSYNEQFFGPGTRLTVL.

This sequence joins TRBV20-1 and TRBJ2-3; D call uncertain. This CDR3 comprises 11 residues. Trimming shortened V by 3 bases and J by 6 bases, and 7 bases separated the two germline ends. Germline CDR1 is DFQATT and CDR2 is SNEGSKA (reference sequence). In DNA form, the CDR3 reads TGCAGTGCTAGTTTCCTGGATACGCAGTATTTT. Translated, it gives CSASFLDTQYF.

The CDR3 region has the DNA TGCGCCAGCAGGTCCGGTGGGGGCGGGACAGATAATGAAAAACTGTTTTTT. Translation gives CASRSGGGGTDNEKLFF. The V and J genes are TRBV5-1 and TRBJ1-4, with 7 nucleotides matching TRBD1. The J segment lost 4 bases and the V segment lost 5 bases, leaving 14 bases of the junction unmatched. Germline V lookup: CDR1 SGHRS, CDR2 YFSETQ. The CDR3 contains 17 residues. Looking up the rest from reference TRBV5-1 and TRBJ1-4 gives the full variable domain: KAGVTQTPRYLIKTRGQQVTLSCSPISGHRSVSWYQQTPGQGLQFLFEYFSETQRNKGNFPGRFSGRQFSNSRSEMNVSTLELGDSALYLCASRSGGGGTDNEKLFFGSGTQLSVL.

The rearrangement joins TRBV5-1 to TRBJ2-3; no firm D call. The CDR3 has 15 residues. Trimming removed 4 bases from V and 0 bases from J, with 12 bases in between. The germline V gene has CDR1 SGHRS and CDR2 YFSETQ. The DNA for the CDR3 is TGCGCCAGCAGCGACCCCAAGACTAGCACAGATACGCAGTATTTT. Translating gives CASSDPKTSTDTQYF.

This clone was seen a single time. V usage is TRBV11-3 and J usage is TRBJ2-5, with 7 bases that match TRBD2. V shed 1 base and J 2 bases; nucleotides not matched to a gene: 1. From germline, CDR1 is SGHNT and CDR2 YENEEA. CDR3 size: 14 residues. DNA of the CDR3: TGTGCCAGCAGCTTAGCGGGAGGACAAGAGACCCAGTACTTC. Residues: CASSLAGGQETQYF.

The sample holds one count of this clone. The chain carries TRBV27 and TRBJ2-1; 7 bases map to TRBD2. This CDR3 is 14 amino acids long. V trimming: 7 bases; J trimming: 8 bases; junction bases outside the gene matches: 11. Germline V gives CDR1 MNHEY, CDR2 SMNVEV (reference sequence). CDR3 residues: CASITAWGGDEQFF. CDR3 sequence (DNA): TGTGCCAGCATTACGGCATGGGGGGGGGATGAGCAGTTCTTC.

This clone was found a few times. The CDR3 is CASSWGGGQDYSPLHF. In DNA, the CDR3 is TGTGCCAGCAGCTGGGGAGGGGGACAGGATTATTCACCCCTCCACTTT. The chain couples TRBV7-3 to TRBJ1-6, with TRBD1 identical over 8 bases. Germline CDR1 reads SGHTA; CDR2 reads FQGTGA. Trimming cost V 4 bases and J 8 bases; bases outside gene matches: 10. This CDR3 spans 16 amino acids.

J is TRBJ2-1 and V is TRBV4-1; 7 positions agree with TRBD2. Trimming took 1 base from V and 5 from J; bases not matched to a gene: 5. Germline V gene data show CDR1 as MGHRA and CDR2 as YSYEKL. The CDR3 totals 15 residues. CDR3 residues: CASSQVWGGNNEQFF. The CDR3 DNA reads TGCGCCAGCAGCCAAGTATGGGGGGGGAACAATGAGCAGTTCTTC.

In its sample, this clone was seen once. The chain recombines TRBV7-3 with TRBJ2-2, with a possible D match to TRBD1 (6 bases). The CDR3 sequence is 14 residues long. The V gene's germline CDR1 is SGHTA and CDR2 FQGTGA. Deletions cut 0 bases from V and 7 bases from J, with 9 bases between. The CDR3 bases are TGTGCCAGCAGCTTAACCTCCAGGGGCGGGGAGCTGTTTTTT. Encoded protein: CASSLTSRGGELFF.

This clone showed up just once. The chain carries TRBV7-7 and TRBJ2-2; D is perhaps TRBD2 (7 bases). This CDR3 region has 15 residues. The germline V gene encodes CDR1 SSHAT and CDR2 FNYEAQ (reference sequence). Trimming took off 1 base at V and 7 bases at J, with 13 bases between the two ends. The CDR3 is CASSLEGGFGGELFF. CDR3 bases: TGTGCCAGCAGCTTAGAGGGGGGGTTCGGCGGGGAGCTGTTTTTT.

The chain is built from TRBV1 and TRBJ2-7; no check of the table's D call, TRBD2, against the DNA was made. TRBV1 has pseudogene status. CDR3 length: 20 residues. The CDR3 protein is CTSSQATAGTSGSWKSEQYF. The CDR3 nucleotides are TGCACCAGCAGCCAGGCTACTGCCGGGACTAGCGGGAGTTGGAAGAGCGAGCAGTACTTC.

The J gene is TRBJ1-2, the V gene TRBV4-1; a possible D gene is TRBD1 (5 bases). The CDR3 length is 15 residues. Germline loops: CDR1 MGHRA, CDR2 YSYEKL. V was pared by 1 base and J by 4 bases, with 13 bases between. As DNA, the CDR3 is TGCGCCAGCAGCCAAGGTGGCAGGGTTCCCTATGGCTACACCTTC. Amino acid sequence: CASSQGGRVPYGYTF.

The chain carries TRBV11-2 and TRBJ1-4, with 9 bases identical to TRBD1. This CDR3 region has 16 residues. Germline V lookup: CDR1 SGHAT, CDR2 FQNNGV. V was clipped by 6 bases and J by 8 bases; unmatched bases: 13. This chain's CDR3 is CASRHSGTGKNEKLFF. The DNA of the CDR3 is TGTGCCAGCAGGCACTCCGGGACAGGGAAAAACGAAAAACTGTTTTTT.

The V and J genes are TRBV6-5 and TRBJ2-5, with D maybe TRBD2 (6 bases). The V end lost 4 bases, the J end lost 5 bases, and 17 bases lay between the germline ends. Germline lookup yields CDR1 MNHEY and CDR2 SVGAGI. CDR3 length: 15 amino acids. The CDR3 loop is CASSWNGGPGETQYF. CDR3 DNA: TGTGCCAGCAGTTGGAACGGGGGACCGGGGGAGACCCAGTACTTC.

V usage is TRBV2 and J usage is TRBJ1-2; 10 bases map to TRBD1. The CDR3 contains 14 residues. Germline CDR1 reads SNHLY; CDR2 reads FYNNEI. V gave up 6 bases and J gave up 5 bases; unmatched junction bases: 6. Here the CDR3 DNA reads TGTGCCAGCAGCGGGGGACAGGGGAAATATGGCTACACCTTC. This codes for CASSGGQGKYGYTF.

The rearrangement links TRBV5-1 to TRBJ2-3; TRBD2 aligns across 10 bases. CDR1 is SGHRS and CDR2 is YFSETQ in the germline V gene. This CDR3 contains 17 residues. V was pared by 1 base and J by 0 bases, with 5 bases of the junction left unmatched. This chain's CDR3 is CASSLSLSGGSTDTQYF. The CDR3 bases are TGCGCCAGCAGCTTGTCCCTTAGCGGGGGGAGCACAGATACGCAGTATTTT. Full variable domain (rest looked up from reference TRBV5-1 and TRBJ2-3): KAGVTQTPRYLIKTRGQQVTLSCSPISGHRSVSWYQQTPGQGLQFLFEYFSETQRNKGNFPGRFSGRQFSNSRSEMNVSTLELGDSALYLCASSLSLSGGSTDTQYFGPGTRLTVL.

This chain's CDR3 is CASSQVQVLAEAFF. CDR3 nucleotides: TGCGCCAGCAGCCAAGTTCAGGTGCTGGCTGAAGCTTTCTTT. V is TRBV4-1 and J is TRBJ1-1; D gene unclear. The CDR3 totals 14 residues. Germline CDR1 reads MGHRA; CDR2 reads YSYEKL. V was clipped by 1 base and J by 6 bases, with 12 bases between them.